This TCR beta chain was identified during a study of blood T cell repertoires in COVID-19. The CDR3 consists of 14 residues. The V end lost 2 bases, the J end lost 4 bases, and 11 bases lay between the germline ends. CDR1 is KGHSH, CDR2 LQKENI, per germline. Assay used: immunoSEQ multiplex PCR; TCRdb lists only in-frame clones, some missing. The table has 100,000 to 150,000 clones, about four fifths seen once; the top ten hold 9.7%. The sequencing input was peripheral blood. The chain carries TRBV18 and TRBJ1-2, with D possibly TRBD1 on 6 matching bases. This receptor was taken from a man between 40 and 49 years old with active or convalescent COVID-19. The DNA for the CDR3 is TGTGCCAGCTCACCATTGGACAGTTTCTATGGCTACACCTTC. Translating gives CASSPLDSFYGYTF. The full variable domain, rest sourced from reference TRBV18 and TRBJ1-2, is NAGVMQNPRHLVRRRGQEARLRCSPMKGHSHVYWYRQLPEEGLKFMVYLQKENIIDESGMPKERFSAEFPKEGPSILRIQQVVRGDSAAYFCASSPLDSFYGYTFGSGTRLTVV.